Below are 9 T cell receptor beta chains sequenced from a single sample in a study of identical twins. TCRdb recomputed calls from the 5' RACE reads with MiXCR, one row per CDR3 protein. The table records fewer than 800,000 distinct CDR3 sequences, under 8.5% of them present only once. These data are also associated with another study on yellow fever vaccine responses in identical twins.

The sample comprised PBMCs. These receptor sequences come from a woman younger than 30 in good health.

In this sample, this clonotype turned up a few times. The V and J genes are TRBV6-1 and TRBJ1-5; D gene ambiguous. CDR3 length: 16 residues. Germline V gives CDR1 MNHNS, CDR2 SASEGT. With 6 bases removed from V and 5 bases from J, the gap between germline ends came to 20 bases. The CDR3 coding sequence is TGTGCCAGCAGGCCCGGTTTGCAGGCGAACTATCAGCCCCAGCATTTT. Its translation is CASRPGLQANYQPQHF.

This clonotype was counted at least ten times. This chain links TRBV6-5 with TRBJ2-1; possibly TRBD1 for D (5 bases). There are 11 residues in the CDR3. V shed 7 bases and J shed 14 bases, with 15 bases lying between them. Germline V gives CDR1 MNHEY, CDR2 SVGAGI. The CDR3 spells CASTDGTGEFF. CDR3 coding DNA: TGTGCCAGCACCGACGGTACAGGAGAGTTCTTC.

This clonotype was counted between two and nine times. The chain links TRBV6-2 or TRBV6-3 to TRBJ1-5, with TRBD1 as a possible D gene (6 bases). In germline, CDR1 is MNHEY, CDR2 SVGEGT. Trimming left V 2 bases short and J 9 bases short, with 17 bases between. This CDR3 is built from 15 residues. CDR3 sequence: CASSYRRSQGWPQHF. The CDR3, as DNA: TGTGCCAGCAGTTACCGGCGGTCCCAGGGGTGGCCCCAGCATTTT.

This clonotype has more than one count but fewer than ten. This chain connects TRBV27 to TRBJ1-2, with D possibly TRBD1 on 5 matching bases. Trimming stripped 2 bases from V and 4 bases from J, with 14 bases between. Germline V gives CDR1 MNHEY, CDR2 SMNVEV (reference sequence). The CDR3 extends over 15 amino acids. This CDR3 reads CASSLGQGNGYGYTF. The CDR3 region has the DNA TGTGCCAGCAGTTTAGGGCAGGGTAACGGCTATGGCTACACCTTC.

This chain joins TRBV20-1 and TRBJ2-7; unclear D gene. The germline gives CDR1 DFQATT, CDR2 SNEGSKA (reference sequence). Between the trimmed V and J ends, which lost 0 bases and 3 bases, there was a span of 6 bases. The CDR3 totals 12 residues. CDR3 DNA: TGCAGTGCTAGAGATGAGGACTACGAGCAGTACTTC. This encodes CSARDEDYEQYF.

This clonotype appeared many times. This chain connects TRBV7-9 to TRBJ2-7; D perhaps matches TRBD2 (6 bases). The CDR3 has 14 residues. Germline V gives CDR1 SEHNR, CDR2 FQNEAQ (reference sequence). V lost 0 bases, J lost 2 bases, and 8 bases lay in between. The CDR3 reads CASSLAPGAYEQYF. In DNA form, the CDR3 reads TGTGCCAGCAGCTTAGCGCCGGGGGCCTACGAGCAGTACTTC.

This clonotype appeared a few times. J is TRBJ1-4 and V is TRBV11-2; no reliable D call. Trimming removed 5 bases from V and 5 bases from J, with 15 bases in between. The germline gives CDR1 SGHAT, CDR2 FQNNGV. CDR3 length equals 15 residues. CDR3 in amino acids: CASSHRQRPNEKLFF. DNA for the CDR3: TGTGCCAGCAGCCACCGGCAGAGGCCGAATGAAAAACTGTTTTTT.

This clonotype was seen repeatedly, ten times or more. As DNA, the CDR3 is TGTGCCAGCAGTTTCAACCCCGGCTATAGCAATCAGCCCCAGCATTTT. Translated: CASSFNPGYSNQPQHF. The J gene is TRBJ1-5, the V gene TRBV12-3 or TRBV12-4; no definite D call. The CDR3 consists of 16 residues. V lost 3 bases and J lost 0, with 12 bases in between.

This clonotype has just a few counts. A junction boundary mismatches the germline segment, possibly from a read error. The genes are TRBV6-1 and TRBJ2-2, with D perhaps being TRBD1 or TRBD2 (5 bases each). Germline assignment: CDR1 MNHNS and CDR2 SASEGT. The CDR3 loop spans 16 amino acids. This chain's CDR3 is CASKRRDPPNNGELFF. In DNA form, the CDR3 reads TGTGCCAGCAAACGTAGGGACCCCCCCAACAACGGGGAGCTGTTTTTT.